This T cell receptor beta chain was recorded in a study of identical twins. The sample holds many counts of this clonotype. Its target is not known. Study outcomes and limitations: Analyses of zero insertions could be partly confounded by invariant MAIT and iNKT cells.

CDR1 SQVTM and CDR2 ANQGSEA come from the germline V gene. V was cut by 5 bases and J by 2 bases, with 8 bases left in between. The CDR3 covers 12 residues. There were only healthy Caucasians among the donors. Template switching added a universal primer site; cDNA carried unique molecular identifiers. From the 5' RACE reads, TCRdb called clonotypes with MiXCR, one entry per CDR3 protein. The repertoire holds 650,000 to 800,000 distinct CDR3 sequences, with more than 6.5% as singletons. These data were also reused for a study on yellow fever vaccine responses in identical twins.

The receptor's source is a woman under 30 in good health. V and J are TRBV29-1 and TRBJ2-3; no definite D call. The sequenced material came from PBMCs. This CDR3 is CSVSPFTDTQYF. CDR3 bases: TGCAGCGTTTCGCCGTTCACAGATACGCAGTATTTT.